Here is one T cell receptor beta chain with its context. What it binds is unknown. Germline V gene sequence: CDR1 MDHEN, CDR2 SYDVKM. CDR3 length: 13 residues. V lost 5 bases and J lost 3, with 11 bases in between. The primer mix had 60 Vbeta and 13 Jbeta primers. Original analysis: Approximately 80 million unique TCR beta chains, roughly 11 million of them shared, were counted by a later analysis. Clones were read by immunoSEQ multiplex PCR, and TCRdb kept only the in-frame ones, dropping some. For V, J and clone size, that table is used; D and trimming come from the DNA. This table lists around 110,000 clones. The sample belongs to a study of cytomegalovirus exposure and HLA in healthy donors. Overall study findings and caveats: In an earlier analysis, about 87% or about 30%: the productive usage of most TCR beta V segments. Reportedly, diagnosis of cytomegalovirus status by the classifier showed high specificity and sensitivity.

The receptor's source is a man between 35 and 55 years old in good health and CMV-seropositive. The chain links TRBV28 to TRBJ2-7, with D hard to call. The sequencing input was PBMCs. The CDR3 spells CASSPMVLYEQYF. The CDR3 nucleotides read TGTGCCAGCAGTCCTATGGTCCTCTACGAGCAGTACTTC.